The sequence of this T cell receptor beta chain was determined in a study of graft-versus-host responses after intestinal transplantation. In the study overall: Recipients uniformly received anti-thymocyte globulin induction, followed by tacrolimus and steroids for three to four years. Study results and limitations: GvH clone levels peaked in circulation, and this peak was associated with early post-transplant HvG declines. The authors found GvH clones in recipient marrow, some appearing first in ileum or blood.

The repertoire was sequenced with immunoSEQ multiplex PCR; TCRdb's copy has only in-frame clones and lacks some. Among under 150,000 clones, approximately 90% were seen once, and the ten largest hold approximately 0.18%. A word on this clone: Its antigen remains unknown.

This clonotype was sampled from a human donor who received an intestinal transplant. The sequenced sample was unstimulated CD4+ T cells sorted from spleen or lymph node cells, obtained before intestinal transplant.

The chain's CDR3 is CASSWDWAGVADTQYF. In DNA, the CDR3 is TGTGCCAGCAGCTGGGACTGGGCGGGAGTTGCAGATACGCAGTATTTT. V gene TRBV11-2 combines with J gene TRBJ2-3, with 7 nucleotides matching TRBD2. The J segment lost 4 bases and the V segment lost 4 bases, leaving 11 bases of the junction unmatched. CDR1 SGHAT and CDR2 FQNNGV come from the germline V gene. The CDR3 is 16 residues long. The whole variable domain, remainder taken from reference TRBV11-2 and TRBJ2-3, is EAGVAQSPRYKIIEKRQSVAFWCNPISGHATLYWYQQILGQGPKLLIQFQNNGVVDDSQLPKDRFSAERLKGVDSTLKIQPAKLEDSAVYLCASSWDWAGVADTQYFGPGTRLTVL.